This T cell receptor beta chain came from a study of blood T cell repertoires in COVID-19. Study overall: There were acute and convalescent COVID-19 samples, and they came from the United States, Italy and Spain. T cells, B-cell-depleted T cells, or PBMCs provided the cDNA or gDNA that served as material.

Methods used by the authors: Reference gene primer amplification gave nucleated cell count estimates. Generated by immunoSEQ multiplex PCR, the TCRdb table keeps only in-frame clones and is missing some. For V, J and clone size, that table is used; D and trimming come from the DNA. The sample holds about 92,000 clones; around 81% are singletons and the top ten take about 8.7%. This clone was detected only once. V gave up 6 bases and J gave up 1 base, with 10 bases separating them. Germline V gene sequence: CDR1 MNHEY, CDR2 SVGEGT. There are 13 residues in the CDR3. Sequencing was done on a sample of peripheral blood. The rearrangement uses TRBV6-2 or TRBV6-3 and TRBJ2-7, with TRBD2 as a possible D gene (5 bases). This clonotype was sampled from a man aged 45-60 years who had recovered from COVID-19. The CDR3 DNA is TGTGCCAGCAGCAACGGGGTATCCTACGAGCAGTACTTC. It translates to CASSNGVSYEQYF.